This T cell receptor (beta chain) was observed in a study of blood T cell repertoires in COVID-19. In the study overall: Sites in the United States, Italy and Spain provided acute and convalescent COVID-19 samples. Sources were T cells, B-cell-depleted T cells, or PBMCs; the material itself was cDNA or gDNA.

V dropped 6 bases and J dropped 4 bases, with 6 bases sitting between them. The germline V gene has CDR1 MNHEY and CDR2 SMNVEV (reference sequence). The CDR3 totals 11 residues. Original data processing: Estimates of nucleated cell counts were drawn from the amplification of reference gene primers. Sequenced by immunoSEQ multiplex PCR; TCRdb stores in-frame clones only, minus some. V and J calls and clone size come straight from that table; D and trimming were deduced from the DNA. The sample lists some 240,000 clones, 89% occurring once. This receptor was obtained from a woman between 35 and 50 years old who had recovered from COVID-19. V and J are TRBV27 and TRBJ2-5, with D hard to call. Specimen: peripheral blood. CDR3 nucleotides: TGTGCCAGCAGCCCCTTAGAGACCCAGTACTTC. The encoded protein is CASSPLETQYF.